These T cell receptor beta chains were read from a single sample in a study of PD-1 blockade in classical Hodgkin lymphoma. TCRdb's table, derived via immunoSEQ multiplex PCR, lists solely in-frame clones and lacks some. The table lists some 65,000 clones, over 70% of them singletons. The specimen comprised peripheral blood mononuclear cells (PBMCs), sampled before the second cycle of nivolumab. Every receptor here comes from a human donor with classical Hodgkin lymphoma. CDR3s include the opening cysteine and the closing phenylalanine or tryptophan. The D gene is left open where the match is weak. Clone size is shown for a subset of rows, as once, few, many or a class of expanded clone.

d_call	clone_size	j_call	v_call	cdr3_nt	cdr3_aa
.	few	TRBJ1-4	TRBV7-2	TGTGCCAGCAGCCCACGTCCGCCTGAAAAACTGTTTTTT	CASSPRPPEKLFF
TRBD1	few	TRBJ1-2	TRBV28	TGTGCCAGCAGTTTATTGACAGGGACTAACTATGGCTACACCTTC	CASSLLTGTNYGYTF
.	few	TRBJ1-3	TRBV6-5	TGTGCCAGCAGTTCTTCACACCTCCTCTCTGGAAACACCATATATTTT	CASSSSHLLSGNTIYF
.	few	TRBJ2-7	TRBV6-5	TGTGCCAGCAGTCGAAACCCGACAGGAATCCACGAGCAGTACTTC	CASSRNPTGIHEQYF
.	.	TRBJ1-1	TRBV12-5	TGTGCTAGTGGTTTGGAGGTAGGAAAACTAACCAAGAACACTGAAGCTTTCTTT	CASGLEVGKLTKNTEAFF
TRBD1	.	TRBJ1-5	TRBV19	TGTGCCACCCAACCCGGACAGGGAAGACTTCCCAATCAGCCCCAGCATTTT	CATQPGQGRLPNQPQHF
TRBD2	few	TRBJ2-3	TRBV2	TGTGCCAGCAGTGAGGTAGCGGGAGGGGCAGATACGCAGTATTTT	CASSEVAGGADTQYF
TRBD2	.	TRBJ2-3	TRBV5-1	TGCGCCAGCAGCCCCCAGCGGGGGGGCCTGGATACGCAGTATTTT	CASSPQRGGLDTQYF
.	few	TRBJ2-1	TRBV19	TGTGCCAGTAGATTTGGGGGGGAGCAGTTCTTC	CASRFGGEQFF
.	.	TRBJ2-1	TRBV28	TGTGCCAGCACCTTGCCGGGACGCAATGAGCAGTTCTTC	CASTLPGRNEQFF